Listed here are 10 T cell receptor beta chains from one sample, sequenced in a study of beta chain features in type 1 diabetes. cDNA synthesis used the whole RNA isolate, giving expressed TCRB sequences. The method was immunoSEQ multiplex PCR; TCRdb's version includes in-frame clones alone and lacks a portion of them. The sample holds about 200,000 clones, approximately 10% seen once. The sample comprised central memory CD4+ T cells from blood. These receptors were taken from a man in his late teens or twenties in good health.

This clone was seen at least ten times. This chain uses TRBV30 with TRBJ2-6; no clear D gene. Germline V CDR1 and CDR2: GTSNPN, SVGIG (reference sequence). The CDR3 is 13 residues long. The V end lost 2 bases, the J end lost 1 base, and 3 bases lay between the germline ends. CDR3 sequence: CAWSLSGANVLTF. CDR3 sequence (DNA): TGTGCCTGGAGTCTGTCTGGGGCCAACGTCCTGACTTTC.

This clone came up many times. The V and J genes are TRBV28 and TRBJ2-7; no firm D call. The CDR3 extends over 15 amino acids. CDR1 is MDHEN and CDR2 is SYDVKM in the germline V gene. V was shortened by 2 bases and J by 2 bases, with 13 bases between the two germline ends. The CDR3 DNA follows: TGTGCCAGCAGTTTAAGGACCCCGGGCACCTACGAGCAGTACTTC. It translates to CASSLRTPGTYEQYF.

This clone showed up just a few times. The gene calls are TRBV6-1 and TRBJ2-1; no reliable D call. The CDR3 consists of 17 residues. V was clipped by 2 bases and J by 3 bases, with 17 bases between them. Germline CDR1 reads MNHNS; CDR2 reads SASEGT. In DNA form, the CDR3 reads TGTGCCAGCAGTGAATCCACAGCCCTGGGCATCTACAATGAGCAGTTCTTC. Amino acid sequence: CASSESTALGIYNEQFF.

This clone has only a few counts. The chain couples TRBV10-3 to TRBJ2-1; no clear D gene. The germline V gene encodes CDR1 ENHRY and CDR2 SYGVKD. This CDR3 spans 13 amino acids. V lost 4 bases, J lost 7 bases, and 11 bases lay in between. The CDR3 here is CAISVNGRNEQFF. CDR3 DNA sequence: TGTGCCATCAGTGTCAACGGTCGAAATGAGCAGTTCTTC.

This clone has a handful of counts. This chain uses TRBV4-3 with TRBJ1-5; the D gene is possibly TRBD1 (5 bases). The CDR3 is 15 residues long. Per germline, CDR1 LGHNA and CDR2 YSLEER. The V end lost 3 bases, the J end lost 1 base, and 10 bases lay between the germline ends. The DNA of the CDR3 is TGCGCCAGCAGCCAGGGGGTTCGGAGCAATCAGCCCCAGCATTTT. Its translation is CASSQGVRSNQPQHF.

This chain's CDR3 is CASSRQEGTEAFF. CDR3 nucleotide sequence: TGCGCCAGCAGCCGACAGGAGGGGACTGAAGCTTTCTTT. The chain links TRBV5-1 to TRBJ1-1, with D perhaps TRBD1 (6 bases). The CDR3 has 13 amino acids. V was cut by 4 bases and J by 5 bases, with 12 bases left in between. Germline V gives CDR1 SGHRS, CDR2 YFSETQ.

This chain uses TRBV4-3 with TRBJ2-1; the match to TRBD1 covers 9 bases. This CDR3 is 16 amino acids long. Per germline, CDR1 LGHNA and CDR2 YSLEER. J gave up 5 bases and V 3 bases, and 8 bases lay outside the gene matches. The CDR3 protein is CASSQNRGLGNNEQFF. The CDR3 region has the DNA TGCGCCAGCAGCCAGAACAGGGGGCTAGGGAACAATGAGCAGTTCTTC.

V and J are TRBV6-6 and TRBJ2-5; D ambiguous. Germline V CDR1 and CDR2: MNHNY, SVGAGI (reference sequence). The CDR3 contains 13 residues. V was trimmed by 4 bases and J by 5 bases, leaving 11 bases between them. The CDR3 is CASSSPVMETQYF. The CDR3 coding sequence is TGTGCCAGCAGTTCCCCCGTGATGGAGACCCAGTACTTC.

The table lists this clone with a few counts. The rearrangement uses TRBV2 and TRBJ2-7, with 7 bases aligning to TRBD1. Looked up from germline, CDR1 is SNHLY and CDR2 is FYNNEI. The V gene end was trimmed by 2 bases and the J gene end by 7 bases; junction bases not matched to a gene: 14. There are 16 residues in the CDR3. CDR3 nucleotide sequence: TGTGCCAGCAGTGAATTGAGGGGGCAGGGTGTGGAAGAGCAGTACTTC. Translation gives CASSELRGQGVEEQYF.

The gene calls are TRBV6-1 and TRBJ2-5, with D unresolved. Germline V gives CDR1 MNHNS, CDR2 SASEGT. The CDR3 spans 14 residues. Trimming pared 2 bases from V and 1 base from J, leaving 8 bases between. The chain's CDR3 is CASSETVAQETQYF. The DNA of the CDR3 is TGTGCCAGCAGTGAAACAGTGGCCCAAGAGACCCAGTACTTC.